This TCR beta chain was captured by sequencing in a study of blood T cells in healthy people across ages. Study information: Per two T cells, about one barcoded beta molecule was captured through template switching.

A second PCR, run for roughly 6 to 11 cycles, used a sample-barcoded 5' primer plus a J-beta primer mix. TCRdb re-called the 5' RACE reads with MiXCR, one entry per CDR3 protein. In the table there are hundreds of thousands of distinct CDR3 sequences, around 20% of which are singletons. Every sample yielded at least 6.5 million isolated PBMCs. Trimming cost V 1 base and J 5 bases, with 17 bases left between them. CDR3 size: 15 residues. Germline loops: CDR1 DFQATT, CDR2 SNEGSKA (reference sequence). The source of this sequence is an older man in good health. This rearrangement joins TRBV20-1 to TRBJ2-5; D might be TRBD2 (7 bases). Sequencing input: blood. This CDR3 reads CSARGGGPKDETQYF. CDR3 nucleotide sequence: TGCAGTGCTAGAGGGGGGGGGCCAAAGGACGAGACCCAGTACTTC.